Below, 26 T cell receptor beta chains from the same sample are listed, as sequenced in a study of blood T cell repertoires in COVID-19. Repertoires were generated with immunoSEQ multiplex PCR, while TCRdb's copy carries only in-frame clones and drops some. The data show 250,000 to 400,000 clones, 90% seen once. The sample was peripheral blood. The receptors originated from a woman aged 25 to 39 with COVID-19, enrolled during active disease.

The CDR3 DNA follows: TGCGCCAGCAGCCAAGATCGGAGTCTTAATGAAAAACTGTTTTTT. It translates to CASSQDRSLNEKLFF. This chain uses TRBV4-1 with TRBJ1-4; D call uncertain. CDR3 length: 15 amino acids. Trimming pared 0 bases from V and 4 bases from J, leaving 9 bases between. Germline lookup yields CDR1 MGHRA and CDR2 YSYEKL.

This clone occurred once. V and J are TRBV11-1 and TRBJ2-5; 9 positions agree with TRBD1. The CDR3 totals 15 residues. V was pared by 2 bases and J by 4 bases, with 5 bases of the junction left unmatched. Germline lookup yields CDR1 SGHAT and CDR2 FQDESV (reference sequence). CDR3 residues: CASSLIQGAGETQYF. The CDR3 DNA sequence: TGTGCCAGCAGCTTAATACAGGGGGCGGGAGAGACCCAGTACTTC.

The chain employs TRBV5-1 and TRBJ2-5, with 7 positions matching TRBD1. Germline trimming cut 5 bases from V and 3 bases from J; bases unmatched to any gene: 4. Germline lookup yields CDR1 SGHRS and CDR2 YFSETQ. There are 13 residues in the CDR3. DNA of the CDR3: TGCGCCAGCAGGGTAGGGGGCAAAGAGACCCAGTACTTC. This gives the protein CASRVGGKETQYF. The variable domain in full, with the rest retrieved from reference TRBV5-1 and TRBJ2-5, is KAGVTQTPRYLIKTRGQQVTLSCSPISGHRSVSWYQQTPGQGLQFLFEYFSETQRNKGNFPGRFSGRQFSNSRSEMNVSTLELGDSALYLCASRVGGKETQYFGPGTRLLVL.

The chain couples TRBV10-3 to TRBJ1-1; possible D gene TRBD1, 5 bases. Trimming removed 10 bases from V and 1 base from J, with 13 bases in between. Germline V gene data show CDR1 as ENHRY and CDR2 as SYGVKD. The CDR3 has 13 amino acids. The CDR3 here is CATGTPGNTEAFF. DNA of the CDR3: TGTGCCACCGGGACTCCGGGGAACACTGAAGCTTTCTTT.

The V gene is TRBV5-1, the J gene TRBJ2-5; maybe TRBD1 (6 bases). CDR1 and CDR2 (germline): SGHRS, YFSETQ. Trimming took 3 bases from V and 1 from J, leaving 7 bases between them. The CDR3 loop spans 13 amino acids. CDR3 residues: CASSSGVQETQYF. Here the CDR3 DNA reads TGCGCCAGCAGCTCAGGGGTCCAAGAGACCCAGTACTTC.

The chain employs TRBV28 and TRBJ1-6, with 9 bases that match TRBD1. Germline V CDR1 and CDR2: MDHEN, SYDVKM. With V trimmed by 5 bases and J by 10 bases, 12 bases remained unmatched. The CDR3 totals 16 residues. CDR3 region: CASSSPRGQGLSPLHF. The CDR3 DNA sequence: TGTGCCAGCAGTAGCCCCCGGGGACAGGGACTATCACCCCTCCACTTT.

V is TRBV19 and J is TRBJ1-2; TRBD1 aligns across 9 bases. The V segment lost 5 bases and the J segment 3 bases; nucleotides outside the gene matches: 4. Per the germline V gene, CDR1 is LNHDA and CDR2 is SQIVND (reference sequence). This CDR3 is 14 amino acids long. The CDR3 nucleotides are TGTGCCAGTAGTGGACAGGGGTCTGACTATGGCTACACCTTC. It yields the protein CASSGQGSDYGYTF. The whole variable domain, remainder taken from reference TRBV19 and TRBJ1-2, is DGGITQSPKYLFRKEGQNVTLSCEQNLNHDAMYWYRQDPGQGLRLIYYSQIVNDFQKGDIAEGYSVSREKKESFPLTVTSAQKNPTAFYLCASSGQGSDYGYTFGSGTRLTVV.

This chain links TRBV30 with TRBJ2-2; D perhaps matches TRBD1 (6 bases). The germline CDR1 and CDR2 sequences are GTSNPN and SVGIG (reference sequence). With 0 bases removed from V and 5 bases from J, the gap between germline ends came to 10 bases. CDR3 length: 14 residues. The CDR3 region is CAWSVSRGTGELFF. The CDR3 coding sequence is TGTGCCTGGAGTGTAAGCAGGGGAACCGGGGAGCTGTTTTTT.

The J gene is TRBJ2-5, the V gene TRBV28, with D possibly TRBD1 on 7 matching bases. This CDR3 contains 17 residues. V was pared by 5 bases and J by 0 bases, with 19 bases between. Germline-derived CDR1 and CDR2 are MDHEN and SYDVKM. In DNA form, the CDR3 reads TGTGCCAGCAGTGTAACTTATGCGGGACAGAACCAAGAGACCCAGTACTTC. Its translation: CASSVTYAGQNQETQYF. Drawing the rest from reference TRBV28 and TRBJ2-5, the complete variable domain is DVKVTQSSRYLVKRTGEKVFLECVQDMDHENMFWYRQDPGLGLRLIYFSYDVKMKEKGDIPEGYSVSREKKERFSLILESASTNQTSMYLCASSVTYAGQNQETQYFGPGTRLLVL.

This chain uses TRBV5-1 with TRBJ1-6, with D perhaps matching TRBD1 (5 bases). This CDR3 contains 17 residues. Trimming pared 0 bases from V and 3 bases from J, leaving 13 bases between. Looked up from germline, CDR1 is SGHRS and CDR2 is YFSETQ. CDR3 protein: CASSLEPRALYNSPLHF. The CDR3 bases are TGCGCCAGCAGCTTGGAACCCAGGGCCCTCTATAATTCACCCCTCCACTTT.

The chain couples TRBV6-5 to TRBJ2-7; the D gene is possibly TRBD1 (6 bases). Germline V CDR1 and CDR2: MNHEY, SVGAGI. Trimming pared 6 bases from V and 3 bases from J, leaving 15 bases between. The CDR3 has 14 residues. The CDR3 region has the DNA TGTGCCAGCAGGCGTGGACAGATCGTCTACGAGCAGTACTTC. Protein sequence: CASRRGQIVYEQYF.

This clone came up once. The chain has TRBV2 and TRBJ1-6; tentative D call: TRBD1 (5 bases). The length of the CDR3 is 13 residues. V shed 6 bases and J shed 6 bases, with 9 bases lying between them. Germline V lookup: CDR1 SNHLY, CDR2 FYNNEI. CDR3 nucleotides: TGTGCCAGCAGGGGCGACAGTAATTCACCCCTCCACTTT. Protein: CASRGDSNSPLHF.

The rearrangement uses TRBV18 and TRBJ1-1, with D perhaps TRBD1 (6 bases). Germline V gene data show CDR1 as KGHSH and CDR2 as LQKENI. The CDR3 covers 12 residues. V lost 7 bases, J lost 3 bases, and 9 bases lay in between. The CDR3 spells CASLRQDTEAFF. The CDR3 nucleotides read TGTGCCAGCTTACGACAGGACACTGAAGCTTTCTTT. The full variable domain, with the rest looked up from reference TRBV18 and TRBJ1-1, is NAGVMQNPRHLVRRRGQEARLRCSPMKGHSHVYWYRQLPEEGLKFMVYLQKENIIDESGMPKERFSAEFPKEGPSILRIQQVVRGDSAAYFCASLRQDTEAFFGQGTRLTVV.

This chain connects TRBV2 to TRBJ2-1, with 9 bases fitting TRBD2. Germline trimming cut 6 bases from V and 9 bases from J; bases unmatched to any gene: 6. The germline CDR1 and CDR2 sequences are SNHLY and FYNNEI. The CDR3 totals 13 residues. This CDR3 is CASRAGGSSEQFF. The CDR3 DNA reads as TGTGCCAGCAGGGCGGGAGGGAGTAGTGAGCAGTTCTTC.

J is TRBJ2-1 and V is TRBV11-3; 10 bases align to TRBD2. Germline CDR1 is SGHNT and CDR2 is YENEEA. This CDR3 comprises 13 residues. V lost 6 bases to trimming and J lost 12 bases; unmatched junction nucleotides: 8. CDR3 nucleotides: TGTGCCAGCAGGTCTAGCGGGAGCGGTGTGCAGTTCTTC. Translating gives CASRSSGSGVQFF.

This rearrangement joins TRBV11-3 to TRBJ2-7, with 11 positions matching TRBD2. CDR1 SGHNT and CDR2 YENEEA come from the germline V gene. The CDR3 has 15 amino acids. J gave up 6 bases and V 6 bases, and 10 bases lay outside the gene matches. The CDR3 coding sequence is TGTGCCAGCAGTGACCGACTAGCGGGACCGATCGAGCAGTACTTC. This sequence encodes CASSDRLAGPIEQYF. Full variable domain (outside the CDR3, taken from reference TRBV11-3 and TRBJ2-7): EAGVVQSPRYKIIEKKQPVAFWCNPISGHNTLYWYLQNLGQGPELLIRYENEEAVDDSQLPKDRFSAERLKGVDSTLKIQPAELGDSAVYLCASSDRLAGPIEQYFGPGTRLTVT.

The chain joins TRBV24-1 to TRBJ2-5; possibly TRBD2 for D (6 bases). The CDR3 is made up of 16 amino acids. Between the trimmed V and J ends, which lost 4 bases and 4 bases, there was a span of 18 bases. CDR1 and CDR2 from the germline V gene are KGHDR and SFDVKD. The CDR3 nucleotides read TGTGCCACCAGTGACCCACCCACGGAGGGAGGAGAGACCCAGTACTTC. Amino acids: CATSDPPTEGGETQYF.

CDR3 in DNA: TGTGCCATCCCGAGGGGAGGGGGGTCCTACAATGAGCAGTTCTTC. Amino acid sequence: CAIPRGGGSYNEQFF. V gene TRBV7-9 combines with J gene TRBJ2-1, with D perhaps matching TRBD2 (7 bases). This CDR3 has 15 amino acids. V was clipped by 10 bases and J by 1 base, with 17 bases between them. CDR1 is SEHNR and CDR2 is FQNEAQ in the germline V gene (reference sequence).

DNA of the CDR3: TGCAGCGTTGAAGATCACACAGGGCTAAACACTGAAGCTTTCTTT. Residues: CSVEDHTGLNTEAFF. The chain links TRBV29-1 to TRBJ1-1; D is perhaps TRBD1 (6 bases). CDR3 length equals 15 residues. Germline loops: CDR1 SQVTM, CDR2 ANQGSEA. With 0 bases removed from V and 2 bases from J, the gap between germline ends came to 13 bases.

CDR3 protein: CASSLRGSGANVLTF. The CDR3 region has the DNA TGTGCCAGCAGCTTACGAGGGTCTGGGGCCAACGTCCTGACTTTC. The chain employs TRBV7-2 and TRBJ2-6; the D gene is possibly TRBD2 (5 bases). This CDR3 is 15 amino acids long. Germline V gene sequence: CDR1 SGHTA, CDR2 FQGNSA. V was shortened by 2 bases and J by 1 base, with 6 bases between the two germline ends.

V usage is TRBV19 and J usage is TRBJ1-2; unclear D gene. This CDR3 contains 13 residues. The V end was cut by 0 bases, the J end by 3 bases, with 5 bases between. Germline V gene data show CDR1 as LNHDA and CDR2 as SQIVND (reference sequence). The CDR3 bases are TGTGCCAGTAGTATAGAACGGGACTATGGCTACACCTTC. Residues: CASSIERDYGYTF.

V usage is TRBV27 and J usage is TRBJ2-1; no definite D call. Trimming shortened V by 3 bases and J by 10 bases, and 10 bases separated the two germline ends. The CDR3 extends over 12 amino acids. Per the germline V gene, CDR1 is MNHEY and CDR2 is SMNVEV (reference sequence). The CDR3 bases are TGTGCCAGCAGTTTTATGCCGCAGGAGCAGTTCTTC. This sequence encodes CASSFMPQEQFF.

This chain connects TRBV13 to TRBJ1-2, with 8 nucleotides matching TRBD1. V was clipped by 2 bases and J by 1 base; unmatched bases: 3. Germline-derived CDR1 and CDR2 are PRHDT and FYEKMQ (reference sequence). This CDR3 region has 15 residues. CDR3 DNA sequence: TGTGCCAGCAGCTTACTGGACAGGGATAACTATGGCTACACCTTC. This translates into CASSLLDRDNYGYTF.

This chain links TRBV5-1 with TRBJ2-2, with 8 bases that match TRBD1. The V gene end was trimmed by 6 bases and the J gene end by 8 bases; junction bases not matched to a gene: 18. Germline assignment: CDR1 SGHRS and CDR2 YFSETQ. There are 17 residues in the CDR3. The CDR3 loop is CASTFPGQAPKPGELFF. The DNA of the CDR3 is TGCGCCAGCACCTTCCCGGGACAGGCCCCTAAACCGGGGGAGCTGTTTTTT.

The chain has TRBV20-1 and TRBJ1-2; D gene ambiguous. Trimming cost V 3 bases and J 7 bases, with 15 bases left between them. The CDR3 is 13 amino acids. CDR1 DFQATT and CDR2 SNEGSKA come from the germline V gene (reference sequence). Here the CDR3 reads CSASTPTRGGYTF. Here the CDR3 DNA reads TGCAGTGCTAGTACGCCGACGCGGGGTGGCTACACCTTC.

V usage is TRBV30 and J usage is TRBJ1-6; TRBD1 aligns across 7 bases. With V trimmed by 8 bases and J by 9 bases, 22 bases remained unmatched. CDR3 length: 17 amino acids. Per the germline V gene, CDR1 is GTSNPN and CDR2 is SVGIG (reference sequence). CDR3 DNA: TGTGCCGGACAAGGGGGAACCGGGACAGCTTCAATTTCACCCCTCCACTTT. Translated, it gives CAGQGGTGTASISPLHF.